This TCR beta chain derives from a study of vaccination effects on CD4 cells after COVID-19. V was cut by 6 bases and J by 8 bases, with 11 bases left in between. Germline V CDR1 and CDR2: MNHNS, SASEGT. The CDR3 is 12 amino acids. This table comes from immunoSEQ multiplex PCR, and its TCRdb copy is limited to in-frame clones, with some not included. The sample has around 59,000 clones; about 73% are singletons. Sequencing was preceded by expansion of antigen-specific CD4+ T cells with viral peptide pools in the ViraFEST assay. The authors isolated CD4+ T cells after roughly eleven days of culture. Vaccine administered to participants consisted of two doses of either BNT162b2 or mRNA-1273. All vaccine recipients tested negative for nucleocapsid antibodies and had never contracted SARS-CoV-2 infection. Every well housed around 2.1 million PBMC, which grew in culture alongside around 9.9 IU/ml IL-2 and 10 ug/ml peptides. Cultures received IL-2 medium that replaced half the medium on days 3 and 7.

Regarding this clone: Antigen specificity is unknown.

Study results and caveats: Marked clonal contraction was seen in infection- and vaccine-induced clones late after vaccination.

This clonotype was obtained from a human donor who received a COVID-19 vaccine. The starting material was CD4+ T cells from PBMCs cultured with HCoV-OC43 spike peptides, obtained after COVID-19 vaccination. Subset: HCoV-OC43 spike overlapping peptide pool stimulation. The rearrangement uses TRBV6-1 and TRBJ1-5; D is possibly TRBD1 (5 bases). The CDR3 protein is CASSLQAKPQHF. The CDR3 DNA reads as TGTGCCAGCAGCCTACAGGCTAAGCCCCAGCATTTT.